One and the same sample provided the 4 T cell receptor beta chains below, sequenced in a study of OX40 agonist ivuxolimab in advanced cancers. Sequencing was performed with immunoSEQ multiplex PCR; in TCRdb, only in-frame clones are kept and a portion is missing. The sample has 75,000 to 85,000 clones; around nine tenths are singletons. Here the sequenced sample was CD4+ or CD8+ T cells sorted from blood, taken in a trial of the OX40 agonist ivuxolimab. These receptors all stem from an adult with an advanced solid tumor such as melanoma, head and neck, liver or kidney cancer.

This chain connects TRBV7-2 to TRBJ2-3; D is unclear. The CDR3 loop spans 14 amino acids. Trimming left V 3 bases short and J 1 base short, with 8 bases between. CDR1 is SGHTA and CDR2 is FQGNSA in the germline V gene. The CDR3 loop is CASSFNGGTDTQYF. Here the CDR3 DNA reads TGTGCCAGCAGCTTTAACGGTGGCACAGATACGCAGTATTTT.

The chain has TRBV6-1 and TRBJ2-1, with TRBD2 identical over 14 bases. Germline CDR1 and CDR2: MNHNS and SASEGT. The CDR3 loop spans 18 amino acids. With V trimmed by 4 bases and J by 0 bases, 5 bases remained unmatched. The DNA of the CDR3 is TGTGCCAGCAGTGGCGGACTAGCGGGAGGAAGCTCCTACAATGAGCAGTTCTTC. Amino acids: CASSGGLAGGSSYNEQFF.

The CDR3 loop reads CASSLGNRGLEKLFF. CDR3 in DNA: TGTGCCAGCAGCTTGGGAAACAGGGGGCTTGAAAAACTGTTTTTT. The J gene is TRBJ1-4, the V gene TRBV5-8; 9 bases are shared with TRBD1. Germline values: CDR1 SGHTS, CDR2 YDEGEE. The CDR3 sequence is 15 residues long. Trimming at V came to 0 bases and at J to 7 bases, leaving 4 bases not matched to a gene.

The V and J genes are TRBV28 and TRBJ2-6; no reliable D call. V was clipped by 2 bases and J by 8 bases, with 4 bases between them. This CDR3 contains 12 residues. Germline lookup yields CDR1 MDHEN and CDR2 SYDVKM. CDR3 in amino acids: CASSLQSNVLTF. In DNA, the CDR3 is TGTGCCAGCAGTTTACAGTCCAACGTCCTGACTTTC.